What follows are 8 T cell receptor beta chains derived from one specimen sequenced in a study of PD-1 blockade in classical Hodgkin lymphoma. The repertoire was sequenced with immunoSEQ multiplex PCR; TCRdb's copy has only in-frame clones and lacks some. The sample has 50,000 or so clones, approximately 90% seen once. Each patient relapsed following autologous stem cell transplantation, and prior brentuximab vedotin exposure differed. The material sequenced was peripheral blood mononuclear cells (PBMCs), taken before the second cycle of nivolumab. The receptors were sampled from a human donor with classical Hodgkin lymphoma.

This rearrangement joins TRBV7-3 to TRBJ2-2, with 13 bases identical to TRBD2. CDR3 length: 15 amino acids. The J segment lost 6 bases and the V segment lost 5 bases, leaving 3 bases of the junction unmatched. Germline lookup yields CDR1 SGHTA and CDR2 FQGTGA. The CDR3 DNA follows: TGTGCCAGCAGCCCCGGGACTAGCGGGGCCGGGGAGCTGTTTTTT. Residues: CASSPGTSGAGELFF. The variable domain in full, with the rest retrieved from reference TRBV7-3 and TRBJ2-2, is GAGVSQTPSNKVTEKGKYVELRCDPISGHTALYWYRQSLGQGPEFLIYFQGTGAADDSGLPNDRFFAVRPEGSVSTLKIQRTERGDSAVYLCASSPGTSGAGELFFGEGSRLTVL.

Remarks on this clone: The same CDR3 also results from other DNA sequences found in this sample. The genes are TRBV6-5 and TRBJ2-1, with D tentatively TRBD2 (5 bases). This CDR3 is 11 amino acids long. Trimming took off 6 bases at V and 7 bases at J, with 7 bases between the two ends. Germline CDR1 MNHEY, CDR2 SVGAGI. This CDR3 reads CASSTRNEQFF. The CDR3 DNA is TGTGCCAGCAGCACTAGGAATGAGCAGTTCTTC.

The gene calls are TRBV5-1 and TRBJ2-7; the match to TRBD2 covers 8 bases. CDR1 and CDR2 from the germline V gene are SGHRS and YFSETQ. The junction had 7 bases not matched to a gene; V was cut back by 2 bases and J by 6 bases. This CDR3 region has 14 residues. The DNA for the CDR3 is TGCGCCAGCAGCTTCAGCGGGGGCTCAAGCGAGCAGTACTTC. It is translated as CASSFSGGSSEQYF.

The CDR3: CASSVNGLAGVVNEQFF. CDR3 sequence (DNA): TGTGCCAGCAGCGTCAACGGACTAGCGGGAGTGGTGAATGAGCAGTTCTTC. The rearrangement links TRBV9 to TRBJ2-1, with 13 bases that match TRBD2. The CDR3 is 17 amino acids. V lost 2 bases and J lost 7; bases outside the gene matches: 9. Germline V gives CDR1 SGDLS, CDR2 YYNGEE.

The CDR3 here is CASSLDRLAGAQETQYF. For the CDR3, the DNA is TGTGCCAGCAGCTTAGACAGACTAGCGGGGGCCCAAGAGACCCAGTACTTC. The chain joins TRBV7-9 to TRBJ2-5; the match to TRBD2 covers 12 bases. Trimming took 1 base from V and 1 from J; bases not matched to a gene: 4. In germline, CDR1 is SEHNR, CDR2 FQNEAQ (reference sequence). This CDR3 has 17 amino acids.

This chain links TRBV5-4 with TRBJ2-7; D uncertain. V lost 0 bases and J lost 1, with 11 bases in between. The CDR3 runs to 15 residues. CDR1 SGHNT and CDR2 YYREEE come from the germline V gene (reference sequence). The CDR3 coding sequence is TGTGCCAGCAGCTTGGATGGACGGGTATCCTACGAGCAGTACTTC. Encoded protein: CASSLDGRVSYEQYF.

This rearrangement joins TRBV4-1 to TRBJ2-7; TRBD2 matches at 10 bases. Germline-derived CDR1 and CDR2 are MGHRA and YSYEKL. With V trimmed by 0 bases and J by 0 bases, 8 bases remained unmatched. CDR3 length equals 18 residues. The CDR3 spells CASSQEASGGRSSYEQYF. DNA of the CDR3: TGCGCCAGCAGCCAAGAGGCTAGCGGGGGCCGAAGCTCCTACGAGCAGTACTTC.

J is TRBJ2-3 and V is TRBV2; 8 bases map to TRBD2. Germline V lookup: CDR1 SNHLY, CDR2 FYNNEI. J lost 1 base, V lost 6 bases, and 3 bases had no gene match. The CDR3 is 14 residues long. CDR3 bases: TGTGCCAGCAGCTTAGCGGGGCGCACAGATACGCAGTATTTT. Translation: CASSLAGRTDTQYF.